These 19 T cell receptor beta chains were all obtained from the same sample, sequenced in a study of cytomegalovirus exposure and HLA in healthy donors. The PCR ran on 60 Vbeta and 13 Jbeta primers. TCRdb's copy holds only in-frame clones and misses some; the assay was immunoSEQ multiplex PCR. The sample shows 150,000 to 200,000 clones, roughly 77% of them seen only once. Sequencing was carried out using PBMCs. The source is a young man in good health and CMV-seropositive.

The CDR3 is CSARRDQPQHF. In DNA, the CDR3 is TGCAGTGCTAGACGTGATCAGCCCCAGCATTTT. This sequence joins TRBV20-1 and TRBJ1-5, with unresolved D. This CDR3 has 11 amino acids. The V and J ends lost 2 bases and 5 bases respectively, with 4 bases between them. Per the germline V gene, CDR1 is DFQATT and CDR2 is SNEGSKA (reference sequence).

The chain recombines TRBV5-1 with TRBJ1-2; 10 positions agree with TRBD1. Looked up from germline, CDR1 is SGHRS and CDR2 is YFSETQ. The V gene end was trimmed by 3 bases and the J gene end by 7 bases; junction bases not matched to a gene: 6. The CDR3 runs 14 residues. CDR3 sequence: CASSSDRGPGGYTF. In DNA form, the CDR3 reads TGCGCCAGCAGCTCAGACAGGGGGCCCGGTGGCTACACCTTC. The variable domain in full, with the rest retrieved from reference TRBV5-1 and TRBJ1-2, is KAGVTQTPRYLIKTRGQQVTLSCSPISGHRSVSWYQQTPGQGLQFLFEYFSETQRNKGNFPGRFSGRQFSNSRSEMNVSTLELGDSALYLCASSSDRGPGGYTFGSGTRLTVV.

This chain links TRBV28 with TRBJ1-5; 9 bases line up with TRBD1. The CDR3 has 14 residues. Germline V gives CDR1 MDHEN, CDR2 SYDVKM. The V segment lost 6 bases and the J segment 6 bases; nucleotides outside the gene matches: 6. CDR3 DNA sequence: TGTGCCAGCAGCTCTGGGACAGGGCGTCAGCCCCAGCATTTT. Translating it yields CASSSGTGRQPQHF.

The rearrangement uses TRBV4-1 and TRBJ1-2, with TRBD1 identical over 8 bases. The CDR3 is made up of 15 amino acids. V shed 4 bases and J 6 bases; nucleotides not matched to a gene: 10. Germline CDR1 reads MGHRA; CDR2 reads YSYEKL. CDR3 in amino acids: CASSLQTGETDGYTF. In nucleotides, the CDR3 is TGCGCCAGCAGCCTCCAGACAGGGGAGACTGATGGCTACACCTTC.

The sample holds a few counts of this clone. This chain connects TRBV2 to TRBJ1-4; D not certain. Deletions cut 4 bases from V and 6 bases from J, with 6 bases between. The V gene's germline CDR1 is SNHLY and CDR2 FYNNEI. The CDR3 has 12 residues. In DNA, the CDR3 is TGTGCCAGCAGTGTACGGGATGAAAAACTGTTTTTT. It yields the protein CASSVRDEKLFF.

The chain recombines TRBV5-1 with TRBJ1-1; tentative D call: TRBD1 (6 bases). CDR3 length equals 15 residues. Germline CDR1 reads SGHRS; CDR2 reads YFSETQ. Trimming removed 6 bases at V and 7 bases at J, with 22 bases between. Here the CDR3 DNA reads TGCGCCAGCAACTGGCAGGGGAAGAGAACGGATGAAGCTTTCTTT. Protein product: CASNWQGKRTDEAFF.

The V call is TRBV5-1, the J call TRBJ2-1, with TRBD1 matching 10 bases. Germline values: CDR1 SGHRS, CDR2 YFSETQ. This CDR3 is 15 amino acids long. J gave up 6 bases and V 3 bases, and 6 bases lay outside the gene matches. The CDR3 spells CASSSGTGAGNEQFF. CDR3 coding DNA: TGCGCCAGCAGCTCCGGGACAGGGGCCGGCAATGAGCAGTTCTTC.

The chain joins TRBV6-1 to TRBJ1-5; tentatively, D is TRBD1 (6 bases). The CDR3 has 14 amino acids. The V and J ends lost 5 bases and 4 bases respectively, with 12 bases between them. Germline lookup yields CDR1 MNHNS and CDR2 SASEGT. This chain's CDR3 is CASSQDRWNQPQHF. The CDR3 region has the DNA TGTGCCAGCAGTCAGGACAGATGGAATCAGCCCCAGCATTTT.

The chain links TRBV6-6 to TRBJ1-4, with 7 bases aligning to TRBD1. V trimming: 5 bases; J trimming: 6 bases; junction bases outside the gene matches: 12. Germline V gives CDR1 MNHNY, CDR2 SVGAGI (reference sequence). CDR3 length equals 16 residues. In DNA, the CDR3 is TGTGCCAGCAGTGCTCATGCGACAGGGAAGGATGAAAAACTGTTTTTT. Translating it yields CASSAHATGKDEKLFF.

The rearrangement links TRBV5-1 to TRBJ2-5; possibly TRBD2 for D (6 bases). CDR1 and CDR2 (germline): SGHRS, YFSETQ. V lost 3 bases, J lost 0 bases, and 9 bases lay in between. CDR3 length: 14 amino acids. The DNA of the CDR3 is TGCGCCAGCAGCTGGAGGGAGTACCAAGAGACCCAGTACTTC. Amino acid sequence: CASSWREYQETQYF.

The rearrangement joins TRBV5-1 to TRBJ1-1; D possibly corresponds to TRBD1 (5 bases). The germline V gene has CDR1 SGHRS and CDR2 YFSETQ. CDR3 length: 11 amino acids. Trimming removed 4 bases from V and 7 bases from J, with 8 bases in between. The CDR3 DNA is TGCGCCAGCAGCCTTGACAGTGAAGCTTTCTTT. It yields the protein CASSLDSEAFF.

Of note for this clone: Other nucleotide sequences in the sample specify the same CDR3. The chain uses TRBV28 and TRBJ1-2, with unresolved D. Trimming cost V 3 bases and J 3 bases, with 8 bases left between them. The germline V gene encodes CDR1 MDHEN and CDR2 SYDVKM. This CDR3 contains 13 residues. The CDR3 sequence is CASSLRRDYGYTF. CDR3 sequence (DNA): TGTGCCAGCAGTTTGCGTAGAGACTATGGCTACACCTTC.

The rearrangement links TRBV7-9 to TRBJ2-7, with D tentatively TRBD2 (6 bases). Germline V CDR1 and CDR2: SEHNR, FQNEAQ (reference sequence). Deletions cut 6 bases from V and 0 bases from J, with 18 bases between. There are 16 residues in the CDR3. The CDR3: CASRADSGRSSYEQYF. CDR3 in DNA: TGTGCCAGCAGGGCAGATTCAGGGAGGAGCTCCTACGAGCAGTACTTC.

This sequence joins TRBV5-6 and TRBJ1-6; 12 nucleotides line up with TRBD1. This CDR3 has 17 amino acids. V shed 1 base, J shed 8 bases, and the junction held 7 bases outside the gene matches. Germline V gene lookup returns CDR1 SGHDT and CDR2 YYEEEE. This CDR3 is CASSLIRDRGRDSPLHF. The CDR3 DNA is TGTGCCAGCAGCTTGATCCGGGACAGGGGGCGCGATTCACCCCTCCACTTT.

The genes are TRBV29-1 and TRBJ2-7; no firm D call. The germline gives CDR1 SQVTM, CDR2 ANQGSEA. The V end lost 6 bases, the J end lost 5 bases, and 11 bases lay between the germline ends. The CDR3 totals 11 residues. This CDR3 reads CSVQHVHEQYF. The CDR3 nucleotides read TGCAGCGTACAACACGTTCACGAGCAGTACTTC.

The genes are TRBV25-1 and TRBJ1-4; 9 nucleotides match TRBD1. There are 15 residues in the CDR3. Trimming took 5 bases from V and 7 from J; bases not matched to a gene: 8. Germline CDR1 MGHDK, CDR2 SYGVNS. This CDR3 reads CASSTAGTGSEKLFF. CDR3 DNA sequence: TGTGCCAGCAGTACTGCCGGGACAGGGAGTGAAAAACTGTTTTTT.

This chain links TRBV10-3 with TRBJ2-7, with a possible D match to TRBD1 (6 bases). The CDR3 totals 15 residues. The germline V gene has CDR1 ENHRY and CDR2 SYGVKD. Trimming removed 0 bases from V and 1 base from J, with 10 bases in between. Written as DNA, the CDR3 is TGTGCCATCAGTGAGTCGGGACAAGGGTCCTACGAGCAGTACTTC. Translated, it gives CAISESGQGSYEQYF.

The CDR3 DNA follows: TGTGCCAGCAGCGGACTCGGGGGGAACTATGGCTACACCTTC. This codes for CASSGLGGNYGYTF. The J gene is TRBJ1-2, the V gene TRBV7-2; a weak D match, TRBD1 (5 bases). This CDR3 comprises 14 residues. Germline V gene lookup returns CDR1 SGHTA and CDR2 FQGNSA. The V and J ends lost 5 bases and 2 bases respectively, with 12 bases between them.

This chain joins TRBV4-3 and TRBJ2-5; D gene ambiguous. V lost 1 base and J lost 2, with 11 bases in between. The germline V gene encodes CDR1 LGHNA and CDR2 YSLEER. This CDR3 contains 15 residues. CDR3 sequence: CASSQVASRQETQYF. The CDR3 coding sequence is TGCGCCAGCAGCCAAGTGGCCAGTCGTCAAGAGACCCAGTACTTC.